The next 20 T cell receptor beta chains were all read from a single sample in a study of blood T cell repertoires in COVID-19. TCRdb's copy holds only in-frame clones and misses some; the assay was immunoSEQ multiplex PCR. Here the sample spans roughly 310,000 clones, about 88% being singletons. Sequencing was performed on PBMCs or T cells enriched from blood (not recorded which). The receptors shown here come from a man aged 60 to 75 who had recovered from COVID-19.

This clone was seen a single time. The V call is TRBV24-1, the J call TRBJ2-3, with a possible D match to TRBD1 (6 bases). Germline CDR1 is KGHDR and CDR2 is SFDVKD. V lost 3 bases, J lost 0 bases, and 12 bases lay in between. CDR3 length: 16 residues. The CDR3 sequence: CATSDENRVSTDTQYF. CDR3 coding DNA: TGTGCCACCAGTGATGAGAACAGGGTTAGCACAGATACGCAGTATTTT.

The V gene is TRBV4-2, the J gene TRBJ1-1; D gene unclear. CDR1 is LGHNA and CDR2 is YNFKEQ in the germline V gene. V lost 0 bases and J 3 bases, leaving 8 bases between the germline ends. There are 14 residues in the CDR3. The CDR3 is CASSQDAQDTEAFF. The CDR3 coding sequence is TGTGCCAGCAGCCAAGATGCCCAGGACACTGAAGCTTTCTTT.

The CDR3 protein is CASRRLTGNTEAFF. CDR3 bases: TGTGCCAGCAGGAGATTAACAGGAAACACTGAAGCTTTCTTT. The chain links TRBV6-5 to TRBJ1-1; tentatively, D is TRBD1 (5 bases). The CDR3 runs to 14 residues. Trimming removed 6 bases from V and 2 bases from J, with 13 bases in between. Looked up from germline, CDR1 is MNHEY and CDR2 is SVGAGI.

The J gene is TRBJ2-5, the V gene TRBV6-5; D perhaps matches TRBD2 (7 bases). V dropped 7 bases and J dropped 1 base, with 16 bases sitting between them. The CDR3 extends over 15 amino acids. Germline values: CDR1 MNHEY, CDR2 SVGAGI. The CDR3 DNA reads TGTGCCAGCACCCTGAACGCGGGGGCCCAAGAGACCCAGTACTTC. It encodes CASTLNAGAQETQYF.

This chain joins TRBV2 and TRBJ1-5, with D possibly matching TRBD1 (5 bases). Trimming left V 7 bases short and J 2 bases short, with 12 bases between. This CDR3 has 14 residues. Germline values: CDR1 SNHLY, CDR2 FYNNEI. Here the CDR3 reads CASNWEQGNQPQHF. The CDR3 nucleotides read TGTGCCAGCAATTGGGAACAGGGCAATCAGCCCCAGCATTTT.

Concerning this clone itself: Within the sample, other DNA sequences also encode this same CDR3. V usage is TRBV2 and J usage is TRBJ1-5, with TRBD1 matching over 10 bases. CDR1 is SNHLY, CDR2 FYNNEI, per germline. The length of the CDR3 is 15 residues. J lost 2 bases, V lost 8 bases, and 6 bases had no gene match. CDR3 protein: CASRQGAGGNQPQHF. In DNA form, the CDR3 reads TGTGCCAGCCGACAGGGGGCCGGAGGCAATCAGCCCCAGCATTTT.

This clone was detected only a few times. The chain has TRBV29-1 and TRBJ1-2; D is uncertain. CDR1 is SQVTM, CDR2 ANQGSEA, per germline. Trimming took 5 bases from V and 3 from J, leaving 10 bases between them. There are 12 residues in the CDR3. CDR3 bases: TGCAGCGTTATCGGAGGAGACTATGGCTACACCTTC. This translates into CSVIGGDYGYTF.

This clone was seen only a few times. J is TRBJ2-7 and V is TRBV2; D unclear. V lost 7 bases and J lost 2, with 12 bases in between. The CDR3 consists of 13 residues. Per the germline V gene, CDR1 is SNHLY and CDR2 is FYNNEI. The CDR3 is CASKETTPYEQYF. The CDR3 DNA reads TGTGCCAGCAAGGAGACGACGCCCTACGAGCAGTACTTC.

CDR3: CAGGRTGSYEQYF. The CDR3 nucleotides read TGTGCCGGGGGACGGACAGGGTCGTACGAGCAGTACTTC. V is TRBV7-9 and J is TRBJ2-7, with 8 bases lining up with TRBD1. V lost 11 bases and J lost 4; bases outside the gene matches: 10. The CDR3 loop spans 13 amino acids. Germline CDR1 is SEHNR and CDR2 is FQNEAQ (reference sequence). The complete variable domain, with remaining parts taken from reference TRBV7-9 and TRBJ2-7, reads DTGVSQNPRHKITKRGQNVTFRCDPISEHNRLYWYRQTLGQGPEFLTYFQNEAQLEKSRLLSDRFSAERPKGSFSTLEIQRTEQGDSAMYLCAGGRTGSYEQYFGPGTRLTVT.

The gene calls are TRBV7-9 and TRBJ1-1; D remains unclear. Germline CDR1 reads SEHNR; CDR2 reads FQNEAQ (reference sequence). The V end lost 5 bases, the J end lost 1 base, and 8 bases lay between the germline ends. The length of the CDR3 is 13 residues. DNA for the CDR3: TGTGCCAGCAGCCGGTCCAAGAACACTGAAGCTTTCTTT. Translated: CASSRSKNTEAFF.

The chain employs TRBV30 and TRBJ2-5, with D possibly being TRBD2 (6 bases). This CDR3 region has 13 residues. Germline V gene lookup returns CDR1 GTSNPN and CDR2 SVGIG (reference sequence). The ends were cut back, 1 base at V and 4 bases at J, with 10 bases in the middle. CDR3 protein: CAWSGRRGETQYF. CDR3 nucleotide sequence: TGTGCCTGGAGTGGACGGAGGGGAGAGACCCAGTACTTC.

This clone has just one count. The chain has TRBV7-5 and TRBJ2-1; the table's D call TRBD2 went unverified against the DNA. TRBV7-5 is assigned pseudogene status. This CDR3 region has 17 residues. The CDR3 DNA reads TGTGCCAGAAGCCCCCAACCCCCGGGACTAGCGGGAGTTGAGCAGTTCTTC. Translation: CARSPQPPGLAGVEQFF.

The V call is TRBV19, the J call TRBJ2-7; 8 bases match TRBD1. Per the germline V gene, CDR1 is LNHDA and CDR2 is SQIVND (reference sequence). CDR3 length equals 16 residues. V gave up 1 base and J gave up 1 base; unmatched junction bases: 6. The CDR3 bases are TGTGCCAGTAGTATAGGTTGGGACAGGTCTTCCTACGAGCAGTACTTC. This encodes CASSIGWDRSSYEQYF.

The chain combines TRBV25-1 with TRBJ2-3, with D tentatively TRBD1 (6 bases). This CDR3 region has 15 residues. Trimming removed 4 bases at V and 0 bases at J, with 11 bases between. Germline CDR1 is MGHDK and CDR2 is SYGVNS. CDR3 sequence: CASSVGGYSTDTQYF. For the CDR3, the DNA is TGTGCCAGCAGTGTTGGGGGCTATAGCACAGATACGCAGTATTTT.

This chain joins TRBV28 and TRBJ1-5; D gene unclear. Trimming cost V 5 bases and J 0 bases, with 14 bases left between them. The CDR3 sequence is 16 residues long. In germline, CDR1 is MDHEN, CDR2 SYDVKM. This chain's CDR3 is CASSPLKLYSNQPQHF. The CDR3 DNA sequence: TGTGCCAGCAGTCCACTAAAGTTGTATAGCAATCAGCCCCAGCATTTT.

The V call is TRBV15, the J call TRBJ2-7, with D tentatively TRBD1 (6 bases). Germline assignment: CDR1 LNHNV and CDR2 YYDKDF (reference sequence). CDR3 length equals 15 residues. The V gene lost 1 base and the J gene lost 5 bases, with 15 bases spanning the gap. CDR3 protein: CATSRGGTGINEQYF. The DNA for the CDR3 is TGTGCCACCAGCAGAGGAGGTACAGGGATAAACGAGCAGTACTTC.

The chain joins TRBV12-3 or TRBV12-4 to TRBJ2-7, with 7 bases aligning to TRBD1. The CDR3 runs to 13 residues. Trimming removed 7 bases from V and 2 bases from J; junction bases left unmatched: 5. CDR3 sequence (DNA): TGTGCCAGCACCGGGACAGAGACCTACGAGCAGTACTTC. Its protein product is CASTGTETYEQYF.

As concerns this clone: Other DNA sequences in the same sample also yield this CDR3. This CDR3 reads CATSSGPGELFF. CDR3 bases: TGTGCCACCAGTTCAGGTCCCGGGGAGCTGTTTTTT. The V and J genes are TRBV24-1 and TRBJ2-2; D is ambiguous. This CDR3 is 12 amino acids long. Between the trimmed V and J ends, which lost 6 bases and 6 bases, there was a span of 7 bases. Germline loops: CDR1 KGHDR, CDR2 SFDVKD.

The table lists this clone with a count of one. The genes are TRBV19 and TRBJ1-5; D gene ambiguous. V lost 5 bases and J 4 bases, leaving 12 bases between the germline ends. Germline V gives CDR1 LNHDA, CDR2 SQIVND (reference sequence). The CDR3 runs to 14 residues. The CDR3 loop reads CASSEVLTNQPQHF. CDR3 nucleotides: TGTGCCAGTAGTGAGGTCCTTACTAATCAGCCCCAGCATTTT.

The rearrangement uses TRBV5-6 and TRBJ2-1; TRBD2 agrees at 14 bases. CDR1 and CDR2 (germline): SGHDT, YYEEEE. The CDR3 runs 18 residues. V lost 3 bases and J lost 3; bases outside the gene matches: 8. CDR3 region: CASSSLTSGRAFYNEQFF. The CDR3 coding sequence is TGTGCCAGCAGCTCGCTGACTAGCGGGAGGGCCTTCTACAATGAGCAGTTCTTC.